The 2 T cell receptor beta chains given below trace back to one sample, sequenced in a study of blood T cell repertoires in COVID-19. Method: immunoSEQ multiplex PCR; TCRdb's copy keeps in-frame clones and lacks some. The sample shows more than 150,000 clones, more than 70% of them seen only once. The material sequenced was peripheral blood. These receptors were collected from a middle-aged man with active or convalescent COVID-19.

The chain is built from TRBV18 and TRBJ1-4; 7 bases fit TRBD1. The length of the CDR3 is 14 residues. Per germline, CDR1 KGHSH and CDR2 LQKENI. The trim removed 4 bases at V and 6 bases at J, leaving 5 bases unmatched. The CDR3 region has the DNA TGTGCCAGCTCACTTCGGGACAGACATGAAAAACTGTTTTTT. The encoded protein is CASSLRDRHEKLFF.

The chain links TRBV27 to TRBJ2-5; 10 bases agree with TRBD2. CDR1 is MNHEY and CDR2 is SMNVEV in the germline V gene (reference sequence). Trimming at V came to 2 bases and at J to 5 bases, leaving 8 bases not matched to a gene. The CDR3 runs 16 residues. The CDR3 DNA follows: TGTGCCAGCAGTTTAGCTAGCGGGAGTAAACGGGAGACCCAGTACTTC. Translated, it gives CASSLASGSKRETQYF.